This TCR beta chain was documented in a study of T cells after posttransplantation cyclophosphamide. Whole-study results and caveats: Tissue-infiltrating T cells from skin or gut overlapped little with blood T cells. Later blood repertoires were often dominated by clones from the donor CD8+ memory compartment. Recipient CMV seropositivity and CMV reactivation strongly tracked TRB clonality.

This CDR3 comprises 14 residues. Germline V gives CDR1 MNHEY, CDR2 SVGAGI. V dropped 4 bases and J dropped 0; count of bases not matched to a gene: 2. The table came from immunoSEQ multiplex PCR; TCRdb's copy has only in-frame clones and leaves some out. The sample presents over 6,500 clones, none singletons. A marrow graft followed busulfan-fludarabine conditioning, with cyclophosphamide on days +3 and +4. This clone has a count of ten or more. The antigen is unknown. This clonotype was sampled from a male patient in his late teens or twenties who received an allogeneic stem cell transplant from an unrelated donor, was CMV-positive, and had acute and chronic GVHD. A subset of T cells may come from the graft donor. The rearrangement uses TRBV6-5 and TRBJ1-2, with 7 bases aligning to TRBD1. Sequences were derived from PBMCs, sampled after allogeneic stem cell transplant with posttransplant cyclophosphamide. The CDR3 protein is CASSFGTANYGYTF. CDR3 coding DNA: TGTGCCAGCAGTTTCGGGACAGCTAACTATGGCTACACCTTC.